Described below is a single T cell receptor (beta chain) sequence and its context. The CDR3 is 15 amino acids. The V end lost 1 base, the J end lost 3 bases, and 12 bases lay between the germline ends. Germline assignment: CDR1 PRHDT and CDR2 FYEKMQ (reference sequence). The source of the sample is a study of blood T cell repertoires in COVID-19. Assay used: immunoSEQ multiplex PCR; TCRdb lists only in-frame clones, some missing. The table has around 150,000 clones, about 80% seen once. The TCR comes from a woman aged 55-70 years who had recovered from COVID-19. The V gene is TRBV13, the J gene TRBJ1-1; TRBD1 is a possible D gene (5 bases). Specimen: PBMCs or T cells enriched from blood (not recorded which). DNA for the CDR3: TGTGCCAGCAGCTTAGAGACAGCACCCTACACTGAAGCTTTCTTT. Protein sequence: CASSLETAPYTEAFF. The whole variable domain, filled in from reference TRBV13 and TRBJ1-1, reads AAGVIQSPRHLIKEKRETATLKCYPIPRHDTVYWYQQGPGQDPQFLISFYEKMQSDKGSIPDRFSAQQFSDYHSELNMSSLELGDSALYFCASSLETAPYTEAFFGQGTRLTVV.